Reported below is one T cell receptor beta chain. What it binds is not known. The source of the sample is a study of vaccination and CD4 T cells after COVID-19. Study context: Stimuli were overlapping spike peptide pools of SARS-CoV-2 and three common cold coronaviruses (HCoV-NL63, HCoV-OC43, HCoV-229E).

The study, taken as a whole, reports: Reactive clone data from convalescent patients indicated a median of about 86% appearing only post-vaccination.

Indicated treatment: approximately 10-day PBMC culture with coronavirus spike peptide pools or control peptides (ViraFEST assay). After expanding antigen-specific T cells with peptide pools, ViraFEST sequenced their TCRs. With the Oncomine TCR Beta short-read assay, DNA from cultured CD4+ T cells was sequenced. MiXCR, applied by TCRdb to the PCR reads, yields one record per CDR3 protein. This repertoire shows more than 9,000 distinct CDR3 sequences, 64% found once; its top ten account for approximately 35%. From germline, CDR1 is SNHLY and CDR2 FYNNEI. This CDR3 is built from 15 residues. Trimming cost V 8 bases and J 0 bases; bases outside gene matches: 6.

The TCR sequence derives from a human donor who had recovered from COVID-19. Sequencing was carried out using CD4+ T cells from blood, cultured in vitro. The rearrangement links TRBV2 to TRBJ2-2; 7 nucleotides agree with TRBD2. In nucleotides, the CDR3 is TGTGCCAGCCGGGAGGAGGTATCGAACACCGGGGAGCTGTTTTTT. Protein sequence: CASREEVSNTGELFF.